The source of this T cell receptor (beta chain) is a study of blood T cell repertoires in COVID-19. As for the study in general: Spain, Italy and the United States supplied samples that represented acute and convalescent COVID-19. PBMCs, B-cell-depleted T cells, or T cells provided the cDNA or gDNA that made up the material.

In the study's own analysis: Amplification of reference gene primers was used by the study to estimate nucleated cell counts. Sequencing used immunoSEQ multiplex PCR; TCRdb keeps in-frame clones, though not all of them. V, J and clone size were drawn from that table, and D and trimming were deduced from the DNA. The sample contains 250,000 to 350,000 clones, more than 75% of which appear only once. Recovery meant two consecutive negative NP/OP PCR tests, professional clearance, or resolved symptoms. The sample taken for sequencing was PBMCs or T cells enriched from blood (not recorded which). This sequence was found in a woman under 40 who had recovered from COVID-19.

The CDR3 sequence is CASSLGTGDGGYTF. As DNA, the CDR3 is TGTGCCAGCAGCTTGGGGACAGGGGACGGGGGCTACACCTTC. This chain uses TRBV5-4 with TRBJ1-2; 9 bases align to TRBD1. V lost 0 bases and J lost 8; bases outside the gene matches: 5. This CDR3 is built from 14 residues. Germline CDR1 and CDR2: SGHNT and YYREEE (reference sequence).